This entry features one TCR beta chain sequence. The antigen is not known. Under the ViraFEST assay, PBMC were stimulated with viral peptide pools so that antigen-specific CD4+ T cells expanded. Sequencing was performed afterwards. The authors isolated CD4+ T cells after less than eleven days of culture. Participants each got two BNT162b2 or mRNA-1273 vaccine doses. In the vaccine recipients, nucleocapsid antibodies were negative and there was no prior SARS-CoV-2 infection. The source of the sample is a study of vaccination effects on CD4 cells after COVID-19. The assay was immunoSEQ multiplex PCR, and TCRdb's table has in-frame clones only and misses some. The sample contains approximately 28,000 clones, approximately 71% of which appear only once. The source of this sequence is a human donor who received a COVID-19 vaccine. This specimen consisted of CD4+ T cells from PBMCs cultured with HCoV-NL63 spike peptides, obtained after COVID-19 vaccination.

This chain's CDR3 is CASSPNSQTGNEKLFF. CDR3 nucleotides: TGTGCCAGCTCACCCAATAGTCAAACAGGGAATGAAAAACTGTTTTTT. This chain joins TRBV18 and TRBJ1-4; D possibly corresponds to TRBD1 (6 bases). CDR3 size: 16 residues. Germline V lookup: CDR1 KGHSH, CDR2 LQKENI. V was shortened by 3 bases and J by 5 bases, with 16 bases between the two germline ends.